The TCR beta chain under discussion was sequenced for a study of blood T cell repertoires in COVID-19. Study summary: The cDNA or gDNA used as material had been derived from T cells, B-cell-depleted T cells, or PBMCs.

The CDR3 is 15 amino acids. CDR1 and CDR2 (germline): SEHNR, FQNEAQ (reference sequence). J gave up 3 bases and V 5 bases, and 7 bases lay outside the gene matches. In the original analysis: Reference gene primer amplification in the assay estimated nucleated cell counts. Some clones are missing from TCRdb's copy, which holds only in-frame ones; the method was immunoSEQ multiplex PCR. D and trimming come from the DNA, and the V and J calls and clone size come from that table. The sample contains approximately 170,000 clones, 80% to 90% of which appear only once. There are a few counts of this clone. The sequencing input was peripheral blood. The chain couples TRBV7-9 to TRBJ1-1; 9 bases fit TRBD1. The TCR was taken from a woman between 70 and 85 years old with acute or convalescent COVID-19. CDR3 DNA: TGTGCCAGCAGCGCGCGGACAGGGGCGGACACTGAAGCTTTCTTT. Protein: CASSARTGADTEAFF.